This T cell receptor (beta chain) is from a study of OX40 agonist ivuxolimab in advanced cancers. Study-wide background: The dose-escalation group included hepatocellular carcinoma, melanoma, renal cell carcinoma and head and neck cancer.

Clones were read by immunoSEQ multiplex PCR, and TCRdb kept only the in-frame ones, dropping some. Among 90,000 to 100,000 clones, 90% to 97% were seen once, and the ten largest hold just over 2%. Points from the study as a whole: CD8+ T cells averaged more expanded clones than CD4+. With doses of 0.1 to 3.0 mg/kg, CD4+ and CD8+ blood T cells had undergone clonal expansion by week 6.

With baseline, cycle 4 day 1, and cycle 7 day 1 as timepoints, blood was sampled. Comments on this clone: Its antigen remains unknown.

V was pared by 6 bases and J by 2 bases, with 16 bases between. This CDR3 region has 15 residues. Germline lookup yields CDR1 MDHEN and CDR2 SYDVKM. The chain employs TRBV28 and TRBJ1-2, with D unresolved. The source material was CD4+ or CD8+ T cells sorted from blood, sampled in a trial of the OX40 agonist ivuxolimab. The TCR comes from an adult with an advanced solid tumor such as melanoma, head and neck, liver or kidney cancer. The DNA of the CDR3 is TGTGCCAGCAGCCCTGTCCCCCTTTTAAACTATGGCTACACCTTC. Protein sequence: CASSPVPLLNYGYTF.